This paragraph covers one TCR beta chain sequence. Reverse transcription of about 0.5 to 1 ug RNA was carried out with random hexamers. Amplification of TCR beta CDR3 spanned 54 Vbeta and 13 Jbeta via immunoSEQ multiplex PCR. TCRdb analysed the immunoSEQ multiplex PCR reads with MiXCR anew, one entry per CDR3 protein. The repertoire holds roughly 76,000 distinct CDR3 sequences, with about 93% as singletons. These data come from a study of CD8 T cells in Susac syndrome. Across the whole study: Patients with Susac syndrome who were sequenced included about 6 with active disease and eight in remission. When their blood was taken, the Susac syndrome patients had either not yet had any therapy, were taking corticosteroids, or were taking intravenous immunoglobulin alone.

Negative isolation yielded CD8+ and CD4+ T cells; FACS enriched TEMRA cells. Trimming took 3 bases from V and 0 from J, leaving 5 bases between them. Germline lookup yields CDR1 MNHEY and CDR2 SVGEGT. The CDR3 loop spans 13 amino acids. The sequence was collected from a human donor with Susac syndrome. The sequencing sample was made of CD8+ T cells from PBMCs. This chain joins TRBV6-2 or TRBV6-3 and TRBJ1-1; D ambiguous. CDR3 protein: CASSYILNTEAFF. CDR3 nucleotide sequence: TGTGCCAGCAGTTATATATTGAACACTGAAGCTTTCTTT.